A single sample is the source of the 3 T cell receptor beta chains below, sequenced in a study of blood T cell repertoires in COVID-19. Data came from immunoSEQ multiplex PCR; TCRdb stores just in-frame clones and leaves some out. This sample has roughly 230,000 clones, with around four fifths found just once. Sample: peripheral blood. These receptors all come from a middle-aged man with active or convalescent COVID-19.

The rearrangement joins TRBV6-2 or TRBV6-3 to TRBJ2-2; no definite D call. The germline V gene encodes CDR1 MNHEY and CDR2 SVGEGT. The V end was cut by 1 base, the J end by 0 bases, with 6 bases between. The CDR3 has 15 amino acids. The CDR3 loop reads CASSYLAANTGELFF. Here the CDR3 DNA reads TGTGCCAGCAGTTACTTGGCTGCGAACACCGGGGAGCTGTTTTTT.

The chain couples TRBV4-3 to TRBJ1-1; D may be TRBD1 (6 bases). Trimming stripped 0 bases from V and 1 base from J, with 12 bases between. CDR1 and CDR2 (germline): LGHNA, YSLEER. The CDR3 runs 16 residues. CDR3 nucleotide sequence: TGCGCCAGCAGCCAAGAACCGGGACAACGGAACACTGAAGCTTTCTTT. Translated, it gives CASSQEPGQRNTEAFF.

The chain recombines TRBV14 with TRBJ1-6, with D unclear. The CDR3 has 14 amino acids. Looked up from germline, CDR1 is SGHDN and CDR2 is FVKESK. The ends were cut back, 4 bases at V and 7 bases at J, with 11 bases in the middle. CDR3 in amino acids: CASSLVTGNSPLHF. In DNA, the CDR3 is TGTGCCAGCAGCCTCGTGACGGGGAATTCACCCCTCCACTTT. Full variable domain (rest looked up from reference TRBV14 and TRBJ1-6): EAGVTQFPSHSVIEKGQTVTLRCDPISGHDNLYWYRRVMGKEIKFLLHFVKESKQDESGMPNNRFLAERTGGTYSTLKVQPAELEDSGVYFCASSLVTGNSPLHFGNGTRLTVT.